Each of the 6 T cell receptor beta chains below was sequenced from the same sample in a study of identical twins. One entry per CDR3 protein, called by TCRdb with MiXCR from the 5' RACE reads. The sample includes fewer than 650,000 distinct CDR3 sequences, just over 7% of them seen just once. These data were also reused for a study on yellow fever vaccine responses in identical twins.

What was sequenced was PBMCs. The receptors stem from a woman between 18 and 29 years old in good health.

This clonotype was detected a few times. CDR3 nucleotide sequence: TGTGCCCATCAGCGGGGTAGCTCCTACAATGAGCAGTTCTTC. Amino acid sequence: CAHQRGSSYNEQFF. The chain joins TRBV2 to TRBJ2-1, with 7 bases fitting TRBD2. The CDR3 consists of 14 residues. With 11 bases clipped from V and 0 bases from J, the junction kept 7 bases outside the gene matches. The V gene's germline CDR1 is SNHLY and CDR2 FYNNEI.

The chain recombines TRBV10-3 with TRBJ2-6; 7 nucleotides line up with TRBD2. Germline V gene data show CDR1 as ENHRY and CDR2 as SYGVKD. The V gene end was trimmed by 4 bases and the J gene end by 0 bases; junction bases not matched to a gene: 3. This CDR3 has 16 amino acids. CDR3 loop: CAISGGGLSGANVLTF. The CDR3 bases are TGTGCCATCAGTGGGGGGGGTCTCTCTGGGGCCAACGTCCTGACTTTC.

This clonotype was found a few times. V is TRBV29-1 and J is TRBJ1-2; unclear D gene. CDR3 length equals 11 residues. Germline lookup yields CDR1 SQVTM and CDR2 ANQGSEA. V dropped 6 bases and J dropped 6 bases, with 11 bases sitting between them. The CDR3 here is CSVSRVHGYTF. The CDR3 coding sequence is TGCAGCGTGTCAAGGGTTCATGGCTACACCTTC.

This clonotype has at least ten counts. The chain carries TRBV6-5 and TRBJ2-7; D is perhaps TRBD1 or TRBD2 (5 bases each). This CDR3 comprises 14 residues. Trimming shortened V by 4 bases and J by 7 bases, and 17 bases separated the two germline ends. Germline values: CDR1 MNHEY, CDR2 SVGAGI. CDR3 sequence reads: CASSSGTIGGEQYV. The CDR3 DNA reads as TGTGCCAGCAGTTCAGGGACCATTGGGGGTGAGCAGTACGTC.

The chain carries TRBV28 and TRBJ2-2, with D hard to call. Germline-derived CDR1 and CDR2 are MDHEN and SYDVKM. There are 12 residues in the CDR3. V was clipped by 6 bases and J by 4 bases, with 6 bases between them. This chain's CDR3 is CASRVLTGELFF. Here the CDR3 DNA reads TGTGCCAGCAGGGTCCTCACCGGGGAGCTGTTTTTT.

This clonotype was detected ten times or more. The chain is built from TRBV5-1 and TRBJ2-3, with TRBD2 as a possible D gene (6 bases). Germline assignment: CDR1 SGHRS and CDR2 YFSETQ. This CDR3 has 15 residues. The V end was cut by 4 bases, the J end by 1 base, with 13 bases between. The CDR3 sequence: CASSQTSGGTDTQYF. The CDR3 nucleotides read TGCGCCAGCAGCCAGACATCGGGAGGCACAGATACGCAGTATTTT. The variable domain in full, with the rest retrieved from reference TRBV5-1 and TRBJ2-3, is KAGVTQTPRYLIKTRGQQVTLSCSPISGHRSVSWYQQTPGQGLQFLFEYFSETQRNKGNFPGRFSGRQFSNSRSEMNVSTLELGDSALYLCASSQTSGGTDTQYFGPGTRLTVL.